A selection of T cell receptor beta chains follows, all from one sample in a study of blood T cell repertoires in COVID-19. TCRdb keeps only in-frame clones here, not all; method: immunoSEQ multiplex PCR. The table shows 300,000 to 450,000 clones, with 85% occurring only once. Sequenced material: peripheral blood. The origin of the receptors is a woman aged 18-30 years with acute or convalescent COVID-19. The CDR3 runs from the conserved cysteine through the conserved F or W. A D gene is named only where the DNA matches it firmly. Clone sizes are given selectively: once, few, many, or a class where the clone is expanded.

d_call j_call v_call clone_size cdr3_nt cdr3_aa
NA TRBJ1-4 TRBV9 NA TGTGCCAGCAGCGTAGACGAGGGCCTGAATGAAAAACTGTTTTTT CASSVDEGLNEKLFF
NA TRBJ1-6 TRBV19 NA TGTGCCAGTAGCGTGAGGGGGAATAATTCACCCCTCCACTTT CASSVRGNNSPLHF
NA TRBJ1-2 TRBV19 NA TGTGCCAGTAGTAAGGACAAAAACTATGGCTACACCTTC CASSKDKNYGYTF
NA TRBJ2-2 TRBV19 NA TGTGCCAGTAGTATGTCACAGCTCAACACCGGGGAGCTGTTTTTT CASSMSQLNTGELFF
NA TRBJ1-5 TRBV7-2 NA TGTGCCAGCAGCTCCAGATCGGCGGGCAATCAGCCCCAGCATTTT CASSSRSAGNQPQHF
NA TRBJ2-3 TRBV29-1 NA TGCAGCGTTGAGTCAGGCGATACGCAGTATTTT CSVESGDTQYF
NA TRBJ1-1 TRBV25-1 NA TGTGCCTCCAACCGGGGGACTGAAGCTTTCTTT CASNRGTEAFF
TRBD2 TRBJ2-1 TRBV19 NA TGTGCCAGTAGCCCCTCAGCGGGAGTTGCCTACAATGAGCAGTTCTTC CASSPSAGVAYNEQFF
TRBD1 TRBJ2-2 TRBV6-6 NA TGTGCCAGCAGACGCGGACAGGTCGCGAACACCGGGGAGCTGTTTTTT CASRRGQVANTGELFF
NA TRBJ2-5 TRBV5-1 once TGCGCCAGCAGCCGAGAGGAGACCCAGTACTTC CASSREETQYF
TRBD1 TRBJ2-5 TRBV7-3 NA TGTGCCAGCAGCCATCCCGACAGGGGCCAAGAGACCCAGTACTTC CASSHPDRGQETQYF
TRBD2 TRBJ2-1 TRBV27 NA TGTGCCAGCAGGCGAATAGGGAAACTGACAGGGACTAGCACCTACAATGAGCAGTTCTTC CASRRIGKLTGTSTYNEQFF
TRBD1 TRBJ1-5 TRBV11-3 NA TGTGCCAGCCCCGGGGGCGACAGGGATAGCAATCAGCCCCAGCATTTT CASPGGDRDSNQPQHF
NA TRBJ1-5 TRBV7-9 once TGTGCCAGCAGCTTTTCTAATCAGCCCCAGCATTTT CASSFSNQPQHF
NA TRBJ1-5 TRBV15 NA TGTGCCACCAGCAGAGATGATATCCTTTTGGCGCCCCAGCATTTT CATSRDDILLAPQHF
TRBD1 TRBJ1-6 TRBV7-9 NA TGTGCCAGCAGCGCCGGGACAGGGGAAAATTCACCCCTCCACTTT CASSAGTGENSPLHF
TRBD1 TRBJ2-7 TRBV19 NA TGTGCCAGTAGTATAGCGGGGACAGGAGACTACGAGCAGTACTTC CASSIAGTGDYEQYF
NA TRBJ1-3 TRBV9 few TGTGCCAGCAGCGTAGACGGCGACCCCACTACCGACACCATATATTTT CASSVDGDPTTDTIYF
NA TRBJ1-3 TRBV5-1 few TGCGCCAGCAGCGAGAAGGAGGGGCGCACTGGAAACACCATATATTTT CASSEKEGRTGNTIYF
NA TRBJ2-3 TRBV28 NA TGTGCCAGCAGTCTCTGGACAGGCACAGATACGCAGTATTTT CASSLWTGTDTQYF
NA TRBJ2-2 TRBV12-3/TRBV12-4 once TGTGCCAGCAGTAGACAGGCCGGCGGGGAGCTGTTTTTT CASSRQAGGELFF
TRBD1 TRBJ1-4 TRBV30 NA TGTGCCTGGAGCCACCGGGACAGGGCGGAAAAACTGTTTTTT CAWSHRDRAEKLFF
TRBD1 TRBJ2-7 TRBV6-5 NA TGTGCCAGCAGTTTGGGGACAGGTTCCTACGAGCAGTACTTC CASSLGTGSYEQYF
NA TRBJ1-2 TRBV7-6 NA TGTGCCAGCAGCTTAGACGGGATGGGCGGCCGGCGGGGCTACACCTTC CASSLDGMGGRRGYTF
NA TRBJ2-7 TRBV12-3/TRBV12-4 NA TGTGCCAGCAGCCTCGGGGTCGAGCAGTACTTC CASSLGVEQYF
TRBD2 TRBJ2-3 TRBV7-3 once TGTGCCAGCAGCTTAGGCTTGCGGGGGGGCCGATCCCCCCGGACAGATACGCAGTATTTT CASSLGLRGGRSPRTDTQYF
NA TRBJ1-1 TRBV12-5 NA TGTGCTAGTGGTTTGGAGAGAATTGAAGCTTTCTTT CASGLERIEAFF
NA TRBJ1-1 TRBV19 NA TGTGCCAGCCTATCGATCCAGGGTGTGGCTTTCTTT CASLSIQGVAFF
TRBD2 TRBJ2-1 TRBV5-1 NA TGCGCCAGCAGCTTGTGGCCGGGACTAGCGGAGCAGTTCTTC CASSLWPGLAEQFF
NA TRBJ1-1 TRBV9 NA TGTGCCAGCAGCGTAGGAGAGTACACTGAAGCTTTCTTT CASSVGEYTEAFF
NA TRBJ2-7 TRBV27 NA TGTGCCAGCAGAAGAGACGCCCTAGGCTCCTACGAGCAGTACTTC CASRRDALGSYEQYF
TRBD1 TRBJ2-7 TRBV7-8 NA TGTGCCAACAGGGGCCACGAGCAGTACTTC CANRGHEQYF
TRBD2 TRBJ2-7 TRBV27 NA TGTGCCAGCAGTTTTAGCGGGACCCACGAGCAGTACTTC CASSFSGTHEQYF
NA TRBJ2-7 TRBV18 once TGTGCCAGCTCACCTGGCGCGGCTACCTACGAGCAGTACTTC CASSPGAATYEQYF
TRBD1 TRBJ1-3 TRBV30 NA TGTGCCTGGAGTGGGTCAGGGGGTACATTCTCTGGAAACACCATATATTTT CAWSGSGGTFSGNTIYF
TRBD2 TRBJ2-5 TRBV7-8 NA TGTGCCAGCAGCTCCCCCAGCGGGAGGAGAGAGACCCAGTACTTC CASSSPSGRRETQYF
TRBD2 TRBJ2-5 TRBV2 NA TGTGCCAGCAGTAGCGGGAACGTTGAGATTGAGACCCAGTACTTC CASSSGNVEIETQYF
TRBD2 TRBJ2-1 TRBV11-2 NA TGTGCCAGCAGTCCTACTAGCGGCGGATATGTTGAGCAGTTCTTC CASSPTSGGYVEQFF
NA TRBJ1-1 TRBV23-1 NA TGCGCCAGCAGTCATGCGGGGCCGAACACTGAAGCTTTCTTT CASSHAGPNTEAFF